What follows describes a single T cell receptor (beta chain). The method was immunoSEQ multiplex PCR; TCRdb's version includes in-frame clones alone and lacks a portion of them. Here the sample spans about 64,000 clones, approximately 85% being singletons. This entry is derived from a study of glioma-infiltrating T cells after dendritic cell vaccination. The CDR3 runs 13 residues. Looked up from germline, CDR1 is SGHAT and CDR2 is FQNNGV. Trimming removed 5 bases at V and 5 bases at J, with 7 bases between. This chain links TRBV11-2 with TRBJ2-6; D ambiguous. The sequence derives from a human donor with glioblastoma. This specimen consisted of blood, obtained before dendritic cell vaccination. The CDR3 sequence: CASSRERANVLTF. CDR3 sequence (DNA): TGTGCCAGCAGCCGAGAAAGGGCCAACGTCCTGACTTTC.